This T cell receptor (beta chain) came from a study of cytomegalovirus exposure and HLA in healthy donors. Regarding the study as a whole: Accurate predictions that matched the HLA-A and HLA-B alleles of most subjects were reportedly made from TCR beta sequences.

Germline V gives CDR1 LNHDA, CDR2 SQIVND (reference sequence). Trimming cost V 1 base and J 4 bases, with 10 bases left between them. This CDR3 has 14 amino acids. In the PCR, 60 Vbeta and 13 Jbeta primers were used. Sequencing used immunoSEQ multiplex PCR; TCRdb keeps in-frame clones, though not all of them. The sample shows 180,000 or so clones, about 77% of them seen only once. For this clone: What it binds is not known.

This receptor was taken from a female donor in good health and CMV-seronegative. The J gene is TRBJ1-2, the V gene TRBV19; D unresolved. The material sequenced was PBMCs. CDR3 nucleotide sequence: TGTGCCAGTAGTATAGGGCCCAGCGGCTATGGCTACACCTTC. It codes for CASSIGPSGYGYTF.